Reported below is one T cell receptor beta chain. The antigen is unknown. The data derive from a study of OX40 agonist ivuxolimab in advanced cancers. Study context: Patients received ivuxolimab, an intravenous treatment, every 2 weeks at 0.01 to 10 mg/kg. Patients were roughly 83% male with ages roughly 23 to 79, mean roughly 64. Study-wide results and caveats: The study found that CD8+ T cells averaged more expanded clones than CD4+. The expanded peripheral T cells' antigen specificity was not determined.

V lost 2 bases and J 0 bases, leaving 12 bases between the germline ends. The germline V gene encodes CDR1 SGHDT and CDR2 YYEEEE. The CDR3 totals 15 residues. Here immunoSEQ multiplex PCR was the method, and the copy in TCRdb shows in-frame clones only, minus some. The repertoire includes fewer than 85,000 clones, 86% of them detected once, and around 2% sits in the top ten. The material was CD4+ or CD8+ T cells sorted from blood, obtained in a trial of the OX40 agonist ivuxolimab. The source is an adult with an advanced solid tumor such as melanoma, head and neck, liver or kidney cancer. The chain uses TRBV5-6 and TRBJ2-7; no firm D call. The CDR3 DNA reads as TGTGCCAGCAGCTTCTCTATTAGGGACTCCTACGAGCAGTACTTC. Translated, it gives CASSFSIRDSYEQYF.